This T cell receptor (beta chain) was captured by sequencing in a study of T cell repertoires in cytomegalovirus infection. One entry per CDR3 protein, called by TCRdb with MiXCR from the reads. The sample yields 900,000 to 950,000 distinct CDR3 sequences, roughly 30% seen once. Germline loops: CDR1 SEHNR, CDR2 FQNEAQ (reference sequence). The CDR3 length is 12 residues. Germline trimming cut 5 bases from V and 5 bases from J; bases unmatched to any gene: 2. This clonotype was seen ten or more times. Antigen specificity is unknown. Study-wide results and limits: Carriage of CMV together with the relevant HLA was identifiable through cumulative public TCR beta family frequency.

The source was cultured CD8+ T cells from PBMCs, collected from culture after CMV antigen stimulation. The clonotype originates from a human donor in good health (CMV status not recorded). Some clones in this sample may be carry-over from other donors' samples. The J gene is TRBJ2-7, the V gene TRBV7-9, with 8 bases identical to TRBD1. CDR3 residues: CASSTDRDEQYV. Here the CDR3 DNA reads TGTGCCAGCAGCACGGACAGGGACGAGCAGTACGTC.